The rows below give T cell receptor beta chains drawn from one sample of a study of vaccination and CD4 T cells after COVID-19. These receptors' antigens are unknown. TCRdb reanalysed the PCR reads using MiXCR and keeps one entry per CDR3 protein. The sample consists of over 15,000 distinct CDR3 sequences, approximately 40% of them appearing once. Here the sequenced sample was CD4+ T cells from blood, cultured in vitro, taken before SARS-CoV-2 vaccination. The receptors were gathered from a human donor who received a COVID-19 vaccine. CDR3s leave out the opening cysteine and the closing phenylalanine or tryptophan. Each record gives: J gene, V gene, CDR3 protein.

j_call: TRBJ2-1; v_call: TRBV6-5; cdr3_aa: ASSSAGVVDEQF
j_call: TRBJ2-7; v_call: TRBV7-8; cdr3_aa: ASSLEHGAEGLAGGQGYEQY
j_call: TRBJ2-3; v_call: TRBV20-1; cdr3_aa: SARESTGGVTDTQY
j_call: TRBJ1-4; v_call: TRBV6-1; cdr3_aa: ASRLEDRANEKLF
j_call: TRBJ1-2; v_call: TRBV15; cdr3_aa: ATSLRRDYGYT
j_call: TRBJ2-7; v_call: TRBV29-1; cdr3_aa: SVVPGQVSYGQY
j_call: TRBJ2-3; v_call: TRBV6-4; cdr3_aa: ASSQGPGTDTQY
j_call: TRBJ1-2; v_call: TRBV7-9; cdr3_aa: ASSPTRREGNYGYT
j_call: TRBJ2-3; v_call: TRBV2; cdr3_aa: ASRRQGGIDTQY
j_call: TRBJ2-3; v_call: TRBV5-1; cdr3_aa: ASSSVGHLTDTQY
j_call: TRBJ1-2; v_call: TRBV30; cdr3_aa: AWSPSGDYGYT
j_call: TRBJ1-5; v_call: TRBV12-5; cdr3_aa: ASGLESGQGLNQPQH
j_call: TRBJ2-7; v_call: TRBV6-1; cdr3_aa: ASTITGTGKNEQY
j_call: TRBJ2-1; v_call: TRBV15; cdr3_aa: ATSREGRVWDEQF
j_call: TRBJ1-1; v_call: TRBV20-1; cdr3_aa: SARGAPLNTEAF
j_call: TRBJ2-3; v_call: TRBV5-1; cdr3_aa: ASRGTSTDTQY
j_call: TRBJ2-3; v_call: TRBV7-2; cdr3_aa: ASSLSSTDTQY
j_call: TRBJ2-3; v_call: TRBV24-1; cdr3_aa: ATSDQGGGTDTQY
j_call: TRBJ2-1; v_call: TRBV10-1; cdr3_aa: ASSMDSYNEQF
j_call: TRBJ2-3; v_call: TRBV30; cdr3_aa: AWDSVTLLAGNSTDTQY
j_call: TRBJ2-6; v_call: TRBV10-3; cdr3_aa: AISEAGTTGANVLT
j_call: TRBJ2-7; v_call: TRBV30; cdr3_aa: ASDRGLDEQY
j_call: TRBJ2-2; v_call: TRBV7-9; cdr3_aa: ASSLGQGSTGELF
j_call: TRBJ1-4; v_call: TRBV6-5; cdr3_aa: ASSYRRTGNEKLF
j_call: TRBJ2-5; v_call: TRBV20-1; cdr3_aa: SAPDGETQY
j_call: TRBJ2-7; v_call: TRBV19; cdr3_aa: ASSIRGTGYEQY
j_call: TRBJ1-5; v_call: TRBV7-6; cdr3_aa: ASSLGTGRNQSQH
j_call: TRBJ1-4; v_call: TRBV30; cdr3_aa: AWSYSGATNEKLF
j_call: TRBJ2-1; v_call: TRBV20-1; cdr3_aa: SARDPLSTVSSYNEQF
j_call: TRBJ1-2; v_call: TRBV18; cdr3_aa: ASSPTREVGGYT
j_call: TRBJ1-5; v_call: TRBV12-3/TRBV12-4; cdr3_aa: ASGTGGGQPQH
j_call: TRBJ2-7; v_call: TRBV5-5; cdr3_aa: ASSLAREQY
j_call: TRBJ2-5; v_call: TRBV7-2; cdr3_aa: ASSPPLWGGETQY
j_call: TRBJ2-7; v_call: TRBV12-3/TRBV12-4; cdr3_aa: ASSLDVGAYEQY
j_call: TRBJ2-5; v_call: TRBV11-3; cdr3_aa: ASSQILAGASPETQY
j_call: NA; v_call: TRBV11-3; cdr3_aa: ASSLGDTQH
j_call: TRBJ2-7; v_call: TRBV19; cdr3_aa: ASSISGTGLYEQY
j_call: TRBJ2-5; v_call: TRBV20-1; cdr3_aa: SASGGASGAQY
j_call: TRBJ1-2; v_call: TRBV20-1; cdr3_aa: GPQTENYGYT
j_call: TRBJ1-1; v_call: TRBV19; cdr3_aa: ASSPTDRNTEAF
j_call: TRBJ1-1; v_call: TRBV30; cdr3_aa: AWSKLFNTEAF
j_call: TRBJ1-1; v_call: TRBV28; cdr3_aa: ASSFTGGNTEAF
j_call: TRBJ2-3; v_call: TRBV5-1; cdr3_aa: ASSLRPARGGFTDTQY
j_call: TRBJ1-2; v_call: TRBV12-3/TRBV12-4; cdr3_aa: ASSYLGGNGGYT
j_call: TRBJ1-4; v_call: TRBV6-1; cdr3_aa: ASSPSPGTDEKLF
j_call: TRBJ1-5; v_call: TRBV28; cdr3_aa: ASSSRGLGNQPQH
j_call: TRBJ1-2; v_call: TRBV18; cdr3_aa: ASSPVQGARPNGYT
j_call: TRBJ1-1; v_call: TRBV5-1; cdr3_aa: ASSWDRVNTEAF
j_call: TRBJ2-7; v_call: TRBV20-1; cdr3_aa: SARVSGPDYEQY
j_call: TRBJ2-3; v_call: TRBV11-2; cdr3_aa: ASSFFHTDTQY
j_call: TRBJ2-5; v_call: TRBV2; cdr3_aa: ASSMWPRRETQY
j_call: TRBJ2-3; v_call: TRBV7-3; cdr3_aa: ASSPRVGGGTDTQY
j_call: TRBJ2-3; v_call: TRBV12-3/TRBV12-4; cdr3_aa: ASSFRGQLY
j_call: TRBJ1-3; v_call: TRBV20-1; cdr3_aa: SARLRGKGTSTVSGNTIY